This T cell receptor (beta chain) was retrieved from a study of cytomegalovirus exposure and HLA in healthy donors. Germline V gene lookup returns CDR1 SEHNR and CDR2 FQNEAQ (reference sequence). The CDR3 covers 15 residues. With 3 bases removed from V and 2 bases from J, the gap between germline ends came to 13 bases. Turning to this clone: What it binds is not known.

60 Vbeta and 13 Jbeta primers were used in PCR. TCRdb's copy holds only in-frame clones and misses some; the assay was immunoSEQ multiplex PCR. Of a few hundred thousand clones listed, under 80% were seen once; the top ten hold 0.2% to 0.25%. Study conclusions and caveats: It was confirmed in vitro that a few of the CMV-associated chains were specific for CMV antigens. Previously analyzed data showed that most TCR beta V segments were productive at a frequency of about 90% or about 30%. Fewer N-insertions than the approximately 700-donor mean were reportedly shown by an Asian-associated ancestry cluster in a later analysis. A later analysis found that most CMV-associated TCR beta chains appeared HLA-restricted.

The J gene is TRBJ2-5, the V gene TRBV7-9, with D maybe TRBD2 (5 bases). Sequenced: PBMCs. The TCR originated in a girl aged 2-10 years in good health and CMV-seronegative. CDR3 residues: CASSLVGVDQETQYF. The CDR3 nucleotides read TGTGCCAGCAGCTTGGTCGGGGTGGATCAAGAGACCCAGTACTTC.